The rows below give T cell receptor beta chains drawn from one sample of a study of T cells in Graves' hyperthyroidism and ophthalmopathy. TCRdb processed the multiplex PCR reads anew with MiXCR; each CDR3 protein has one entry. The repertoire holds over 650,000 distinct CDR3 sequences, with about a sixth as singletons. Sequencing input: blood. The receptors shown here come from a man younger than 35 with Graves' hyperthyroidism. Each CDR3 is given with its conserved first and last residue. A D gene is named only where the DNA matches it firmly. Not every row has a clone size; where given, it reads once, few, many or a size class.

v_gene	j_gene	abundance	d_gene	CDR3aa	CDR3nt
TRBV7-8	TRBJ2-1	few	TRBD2	CASRGGAGGNEQFF	TGTGCCAGCAGAGGGGGGGCGGGAGGAAATGAGCAGTTCTTC
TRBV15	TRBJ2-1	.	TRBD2	CATSRYGGSSYNEQFF	TGTGCCACCAGCAGGTACGGCGGGAGCTCCTACAATGAGCAGTTCTTC
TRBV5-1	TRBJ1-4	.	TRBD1	CASSPQGAGANEKLFF	TGCGCCAGCAGCCCCCAGGGGGCTGGAGCTAATGAAAAACTGTTTTTT
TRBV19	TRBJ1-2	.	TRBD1	CASSIDHPGQGFGGYTF	TGTGCCAGTAGTATAGACCATCCGGGACAGGGGTTTGGAGGCTACACCTTC
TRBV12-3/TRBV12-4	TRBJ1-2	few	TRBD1	CASTLGGGGSGYTF	TGTGCCAGCACCTTGGGAGGGGGCGGGTCGGGCTACACCTTC
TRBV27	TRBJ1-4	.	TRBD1	CASSFTQGGEKLFF	TGTGCCAGCAGTTTCACACAGGGGGGTGAAAAACTGTTTTTT
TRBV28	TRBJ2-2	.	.	CASSTERTGELFF	TGTGCCAGCTCGACCGAGCGCACCGGGGAGCTGTTTTTT
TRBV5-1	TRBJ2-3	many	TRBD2	CASSFTGGPPRDTQYF	TGCGCCAGCAGCTTCACGGGAGGGCCGCCCAGAGATACGCAGTATTTT
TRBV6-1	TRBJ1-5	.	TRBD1	CASSDRTGETWIFNQPQHF	TGTGCCAGCAGTGATAGGACAGGGGAAACTTGGATTTTTAATCAGCCCCAGCATTTT
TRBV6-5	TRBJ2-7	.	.	CASSYSDRRQDEQYF	TGTGCCAGCAGTTACTCGGATAGGCGACAAGACGAGCAGTACTTC
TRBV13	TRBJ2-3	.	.	CASSSSGGPTDTQYF	TGTGCCAGCAGCTCCTCCGGAGGACCCACAGATACGCAGTATTTT
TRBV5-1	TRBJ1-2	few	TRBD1	CASSLGTGGLGYTF	TGCGCCAGCAGCTTAGGGACAGGGGGTCTGGGCTACACCTTC
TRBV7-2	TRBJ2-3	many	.	CASSPDATDTQYF	TGTGCCAGCAGCCCAGATGCCACAGATACGCAGTATTTT
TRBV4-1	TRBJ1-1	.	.	CASSQDLGGVTEAFF	TGCGCCAGCAGCCAAGATCTTGGAGGGGTGACTGAAGCTTTCTTT
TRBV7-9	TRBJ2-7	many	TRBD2	CASSRGGEVTYEQYF	TGTGCCAGCAGCCGCGGGGGAGAGGTGACCTACGAGCAGTACTTC
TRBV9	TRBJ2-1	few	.	CASSPMEGRYNEQFF	TGTGCCAGCAGCCCCATGGAGGGCCGTTACAATGAGCAGTTCTTC
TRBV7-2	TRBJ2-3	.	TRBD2	CASSLVSSGSGNTQYF	TGTGCCAGCAGCTTAGTGTCTAGCGGGAGTGGGAATACGCAGTATTTT
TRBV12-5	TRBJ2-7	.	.	CASTLGGSYEQYF	TGTGCTAGTACCCTGGGGGGTTCCTACGAGCAGTACTTC
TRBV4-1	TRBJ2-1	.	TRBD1	CASSQGRFRDSKNEQFF	TGCGCCAGCAGCCAAGGGCGTTTTCGGGACAGTAAAAATGAGCAGTTCTTC
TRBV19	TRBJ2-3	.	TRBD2	CASGPSGRPTDTQYF	TGTGCCAGTGGGCCTAGCGGGAGGCCCACAGATACGCAGTATTTT
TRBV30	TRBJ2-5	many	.	CAWSVRLRETQYF	TGTGCCTGGAGTGTTCGGCTTCGGGAGACCCAGTACTTC